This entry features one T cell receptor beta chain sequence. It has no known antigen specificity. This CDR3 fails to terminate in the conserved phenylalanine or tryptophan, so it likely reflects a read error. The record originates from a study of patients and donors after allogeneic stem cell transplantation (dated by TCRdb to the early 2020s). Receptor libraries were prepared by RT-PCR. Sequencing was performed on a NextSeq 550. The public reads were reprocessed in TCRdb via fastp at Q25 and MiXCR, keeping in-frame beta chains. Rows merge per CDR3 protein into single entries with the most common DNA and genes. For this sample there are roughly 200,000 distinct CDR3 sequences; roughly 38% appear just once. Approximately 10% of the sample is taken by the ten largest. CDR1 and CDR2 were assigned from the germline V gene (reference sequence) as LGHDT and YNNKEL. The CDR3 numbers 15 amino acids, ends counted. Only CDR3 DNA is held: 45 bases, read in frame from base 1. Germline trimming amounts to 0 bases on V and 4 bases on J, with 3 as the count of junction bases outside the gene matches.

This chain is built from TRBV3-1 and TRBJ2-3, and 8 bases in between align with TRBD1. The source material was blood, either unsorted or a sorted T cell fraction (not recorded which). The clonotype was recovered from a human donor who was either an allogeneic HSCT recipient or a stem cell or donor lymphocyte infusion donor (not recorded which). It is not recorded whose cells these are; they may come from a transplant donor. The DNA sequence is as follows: TGTGCCAGCAGCCAAGATGGGACAGGAGCAGATACGCAGTATTCT. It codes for CASSQDGTGADTQYS.